This T cell receptor beta chain appears in the sequencing data of a study of blood T cell repertoires in COVID-19. About the study: The study drew acute and convalescent COVID-19 samples from the United States, Italy and Spain.

Authors' processing steps: Reference gene primers were amplified, and this amplification served to estimate nucleated cell counts. Assay used: immunoSEQ multiplex PCR; TCRdb lists only in-frame clones, some missing. V, J and clone size are taken as reported in that table, and D and trimming were inferred from the DNA itself. The table has about 370,000 clones, 89% seen once; the top ten hold around 3%. The CDR3 contains 14 residues. Trimming at V came to 5 bases and at J to 2 bases, leaving 4 bases not matched to a gene. The germline CDR1 and CDR2 sequences are SGHAT and FQDESV (reference sequence). The source material was peripheral blood. The genes are TRBV11-1 and TRBJ2-7, with 9 bases lining up with TRBD1. The TCR originated in a woman aged 30 to 39 with COVID-19, enrolled during active disease. CDR3 DNA sequence: TGTGCCAGCAGCGCGGACAGGGGAGCCTACGAGCAGTACTTC. As protein: CASSADRGAYEQYF.